These T cell receptor beta chains were read from a single sample in a study of response to subunit inactivated influenza vaccine. TCRdb used MiXCR to reprocess the RT-PCR reads, holding one entry per CDR3 protein. The sample consists of hundreds of thousands of distinct CDR3 sequences, 16% of them appearing once. The source material was CD4+ T cells sorted from PBMCs, sampled 23 months after vaccination. The receptor source for this set is a man between 50 and 75 years old who received an inactivated influenza vaccine. Both conserved end residues are trimmed from each CDR3. A row's size may be missing; if present it is once, few, many or a size class.

clone_size v_call cdr3_aa
few TRBV20-1 SARDLQAPMNTEAF
few TRBV20-1 SASPALAGTGELF
NA TRBV29-1 SVISEGGYDRGLNYGYT
NA TRBV7-2 ASSLAPITAEAF
NA TRBV7-2 ASSLVAGGIPSYEQY
few TRBV12-3/TRBV12-4 ASSPNQGVQH
few TRBV20-1 SARVLKRDSEQF
NA TRBV3-1 ASSQAHQPQH
many TRBV13 ASSPGTLGKTDTQY
NA TRBV7-2 ASSLVRPGSGANVLT
few TRBV2 ASSEGTSGTDTQY
NA TRBV12-3/TRBV12-4 ASSLRGRDSEQF
NA TRBV3-1 ASSQGTWGITNTGELF
NA TRBV7-9 ASSSSRVQGKGYT
few TRBV7-2 ASSPILAGGSDTQY
NA TRBV7-6 ASSSPGTDTQY
NA TRBV24-1 ATSDFSSGGSPEQF
NA TRBV6-2/TRBV6-3 ASSYSRGTRYEQY
few TRBV12-3/TRBV12-4 ASSYARGRSDTEAF
NA TRBV20-1 SASSRGGGGTQETQY
NA TRBV7-8 ASSLTGASSTDTQY
few TRBV7-2 ASSAVDGGYNEQF
few TRBV5-1 ASTLGAGRTGYEQY
NA TRBV7-9 ASSLVYSNQETQY
NA TRBV28 ASSFTGTGNTEAF
few TRBV14 ASSQGPGSPYEQY
NA TRBV5-1 ASSRDRYEQY
many TRBV9 ASSVELSGELF
few TRBV5-6 ASSLGQRGGGLGQF
NA TRBV5-5 ASSPTGFSERSPLH
few TRBV29-1 SVAEADEQF
few TRBV10-3 AINTGAHSPLH
once TRBV11-2 ASSLGRPVAETQY
few TRBV6-5 ASSYLTWYGDNEQF